Listed below are T cell receptor beta chains from one sample, sequenced in a study of breast tumors, draining lymph nodes, adjacent tissues. MiXCR, run by TCRdb on the multiplex PCR reads, gives a single entry per CDR3 protein. There are around 140,000 distinct CDR3 sequences in the sample; around 22% occur only once, and just over 2.5% lies in the top ten. Sequenced sample: axillary lymph node tissue. The receptors were gathered from a female donor with breast cancer. Some clones in this sample may be carry-over from other donors' samples. Each CDR3 is given with its conserved first and last residue. Fields, in order: J gene, D gene, V gene, clone size, CDR3 DNA, CDR3 protein. D genes are given only for firm matches. The listing skips clone size in some rows; elsewhere it reads once, few, many or a size class.

TRBJ1-6 | . | TRBV2 | many | TGTGCAGAAGGACAGAGTGATAATTCACCCCTCCACTTT | CAEGQSDNSPLHF
TRBJ2-7 | TRBD2 | TRBV7-2 | many | TGTGCCAGCCAACTAGCGGGGCAGTACGAGCAGTACTTC | CASQLAGQYEQYF
TRBJ1-4 | . | TRBV30 | many | TGTGCCGTACGACAGGTGGGGAATGAAAAACTGTTTTTT | CAVRQVGNEKLFF
TRBJ1-5 | . | TRBV20-1 | many | TGCAGTGCTAGAGGGACACAGGGTTTAAATCAGCCCCAGCATTTT | CSARGTQGLNQPQHF
TRBJ2-5 | . | TRBV9 | many | TGTGCCAGCAGCGTAGAGGGAGAGACCCAGTACTTC | CASSVEGETQYF
TRBJ2-2 | . | TRBV11-2 | few | TGTGCCAGCAGCTTAGAGGGGGACACCGGGGAGCTGTTTTTT | CASSLEGDTGELFF
TRBJ2-1 | . | TRBV11-3 | many | TGTGCCAGCAGCTCCCTTAGCCAGGGGAGGCAGTTCTTC | CASSSLSQGRQFF
TRBJ1-2 | . | TRBV15 | many | TGTGCCACCAGCAGCCGAGCGACCGCAACCACCAACTATGGCTACACCTTC | CATSSRATATTNYGYTF
TRBJ2-5 | . | TRBV12-3/TRBV12-4 | . | TGTGCCAGCAGTTTAGGGGCCAGCCCGCAAGAGACCCAGTACTTC | CASSLGASPQETQYF
TRBJ2-3 | . | TRBV12-3/TRBV12-4 | . | TGTGCCAGCAGTTTAGGTTGGACGGCGGCAGATACGCAGTATTTT | CASSLGWTAADTQYF
TRBJ2-7 | TRBD2 | TRBV7-2 | many | TGTGCCAGCAGCTACGGGACTAGCTCCTACGAGCAGTACTTC | CASSYGTSSYEQYF
TRBJ2-5 | TRBD1 | TRBV30 | many | TGTGCCTGGAGTCAGGGACAGGGAGTTAAGACCCAGTACTTC | CAWSQGQGVKTQYF
TRBJ2-7 | TRBD1 | TRBV20-1 | many | TGCAGTGCTAGGAGTGGGACCGGGACAGGGGGTTTCGAGCAGTACTTC | CSARSGTGTGGFEQYF
TRBJ1-2 | TRBD1 | TRBV7-2 | many | TGTGCCAGCAGCTCGGCCGGGACAGGGGGGCGCGGGTACTATGGCTACACCTTC | CASSSAGTGGRGYYGYTF
TRBJ2-7 | TRBD2 | TRBV15 | many | TGTGCCACCAGCCTCAAGCGGGGGTACGAGCAGTACTTC | CATSLKRGYEQYF
TRBJ2-3 | . | TRBV15 | many | TGTGCCACCAGCAGAGGTCCAAGCACAGATACGCAGTATTTT | CATSRGPSTDTQYF
TRBJ2-6 | TRBD2 | TRBV3-1 | few | TGTGCCAGCAGCCAAGTTGGGACTAGCGGGAGAGCTGGGGCCAACGTCCTGACTTTC | CASSQVGTSGRAGANVLTF
TRBJ1-4 | TRBD1 | TRBV18 | many | TGTGCCAGCTCCCTAACAGGGGGCGAACTGTTTTTT | CASSLTGGELFF
TRBJ2-2 | TRBD2 | TRBV6-5 | few | TGTGCCAGCAGTGGTCGACTAGCGGGGAACACCGGGGAGCTGTTTTTT | CASSGRLAGNTGELFF
TRBJ2-3 | TRBD1 | TRBV5-1 | many | TGCGCCAGCAGCCCGGGACAGACAGATACGCAGTATTTT | CASSPGQTDTQYF
TRBJ2-5 | . | TRBV5-6 | many | TGTGCCAGCAGCATATTACAGGGTTCCGAGACCCAGTACTTC | CASSILQGSETQYF
TRBJ1-3 | . | TRBV20-1 | many | TGCAGTGCTAGAGACCCCAGCTCTGGAAACACCATATATTTT | CSARDPSSGNTIYF
TRBJ2-1 | TRBD1 | TRBV10-1 | . | TGCGCCAGAATCCCGGGACAGGGCTACAATGAGCAGTTCTTC | CARIPGQGYNEQFF
TRBJ1-2 | TRBD1 | TRBV7-9 | . | TGTGCCAGCAGCTTCGGGACAGGGGATTTACCTTTC | CASSFGTGDLPF
TRBJ2-1 | TRBD2 | TRBV29-1 | few | TGCAGCGTTGAAGGGGGGGGGCTAGCGGGGATTGTTGGGTCCTACAATGAGCAGTTCTTC | CSVEGGGLAGIVGSYNEQFF